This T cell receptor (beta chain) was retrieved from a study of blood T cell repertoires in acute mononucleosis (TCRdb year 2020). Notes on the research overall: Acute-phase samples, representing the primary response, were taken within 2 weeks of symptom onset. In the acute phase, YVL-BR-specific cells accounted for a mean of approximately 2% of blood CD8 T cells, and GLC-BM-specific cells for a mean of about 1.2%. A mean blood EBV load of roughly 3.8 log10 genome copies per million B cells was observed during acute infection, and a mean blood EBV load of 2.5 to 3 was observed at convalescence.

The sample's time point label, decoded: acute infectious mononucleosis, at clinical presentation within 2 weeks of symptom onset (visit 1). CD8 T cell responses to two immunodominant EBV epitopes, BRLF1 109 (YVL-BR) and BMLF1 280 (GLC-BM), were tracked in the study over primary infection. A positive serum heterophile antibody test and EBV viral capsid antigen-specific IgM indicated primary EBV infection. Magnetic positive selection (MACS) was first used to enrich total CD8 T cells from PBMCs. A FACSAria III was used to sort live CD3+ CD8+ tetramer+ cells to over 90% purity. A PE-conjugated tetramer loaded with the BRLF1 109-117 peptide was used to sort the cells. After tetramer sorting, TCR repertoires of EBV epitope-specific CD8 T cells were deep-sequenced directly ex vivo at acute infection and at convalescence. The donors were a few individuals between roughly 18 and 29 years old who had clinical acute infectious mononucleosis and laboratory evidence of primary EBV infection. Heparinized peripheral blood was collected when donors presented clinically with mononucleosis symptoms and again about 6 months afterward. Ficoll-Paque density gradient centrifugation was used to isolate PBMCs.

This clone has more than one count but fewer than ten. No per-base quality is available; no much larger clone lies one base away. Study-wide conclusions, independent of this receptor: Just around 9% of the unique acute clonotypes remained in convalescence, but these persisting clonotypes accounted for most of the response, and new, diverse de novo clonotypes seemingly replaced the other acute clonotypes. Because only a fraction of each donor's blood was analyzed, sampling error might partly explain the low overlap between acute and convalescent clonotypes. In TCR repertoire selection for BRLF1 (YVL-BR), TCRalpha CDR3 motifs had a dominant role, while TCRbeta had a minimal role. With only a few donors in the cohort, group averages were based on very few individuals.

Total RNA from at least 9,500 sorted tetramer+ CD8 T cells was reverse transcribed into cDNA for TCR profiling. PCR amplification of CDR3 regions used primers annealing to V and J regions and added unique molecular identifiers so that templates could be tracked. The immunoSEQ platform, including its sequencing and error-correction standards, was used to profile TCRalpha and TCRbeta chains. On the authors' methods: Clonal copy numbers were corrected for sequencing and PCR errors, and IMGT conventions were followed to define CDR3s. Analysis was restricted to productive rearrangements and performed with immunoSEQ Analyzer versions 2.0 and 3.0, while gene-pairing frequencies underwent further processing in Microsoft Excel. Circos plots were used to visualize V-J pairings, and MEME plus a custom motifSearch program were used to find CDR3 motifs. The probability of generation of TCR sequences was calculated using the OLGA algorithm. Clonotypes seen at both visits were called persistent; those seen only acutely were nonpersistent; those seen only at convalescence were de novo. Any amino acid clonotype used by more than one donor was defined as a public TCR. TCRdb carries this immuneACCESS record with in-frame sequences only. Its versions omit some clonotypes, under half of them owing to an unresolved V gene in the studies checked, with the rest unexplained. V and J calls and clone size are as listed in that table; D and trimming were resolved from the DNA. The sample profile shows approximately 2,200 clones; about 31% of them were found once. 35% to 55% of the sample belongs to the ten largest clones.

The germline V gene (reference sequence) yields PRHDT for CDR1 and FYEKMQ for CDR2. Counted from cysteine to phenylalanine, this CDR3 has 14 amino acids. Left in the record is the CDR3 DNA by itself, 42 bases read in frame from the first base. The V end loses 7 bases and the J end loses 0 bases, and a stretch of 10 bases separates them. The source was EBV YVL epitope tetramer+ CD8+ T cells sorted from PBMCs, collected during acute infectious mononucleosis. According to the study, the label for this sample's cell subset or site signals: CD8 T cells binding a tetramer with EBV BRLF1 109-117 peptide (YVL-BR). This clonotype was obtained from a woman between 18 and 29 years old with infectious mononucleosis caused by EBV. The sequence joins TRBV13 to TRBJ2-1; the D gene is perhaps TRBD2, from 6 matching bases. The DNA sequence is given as TGTGCCAGCATGGTCGGGAGCTCCTACAATGAGCAGTTCTTC. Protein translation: CASMVGSSYNEQFF.